This TCR beta chain appears in the sequencing data of a study of cytomegalovirus exposure and HLA in healthy donors. About the research overall: Roughly 80% of a few hundred genotyped donors fell in the Caucasian-associated ancestry cluster. Overall study findings and caveats: As a later analysis showed, several of the most significant clusters appeared to be linked to common viral pathogens. An analysis that was carried out later associated fewer than 20,000 TCR beta sequences with HLA alleles at 0.05 false discovery rate.

The study ran its PCR with 60 Vbeta and 13 Jbeta primers. Sequencing used immunoSEQ multiplex PCR; TCRdb keeps in-frame clones, though not all of them. Among 90,000 to 120,000 clones listed, around 73% were seen once. On this clone: Its target is not known.

The sequenced sample consisted of PBMCs. The sequence came from a woman between 40 and 50 years old in good health and CMV-seronegative.

The CDR3 loop is CASSELSGANVLTF. CDR3 nucleotide sequence: TGTGCCAGCAGTGAACTTTCTGGGGCCAACGTCCTGACTTTC. The gene calls are TRBV6-1 and TRBJ2-6; no definite D call. CDR1 is MNHNS and CDR2 is SASEGT in the germline V gene. Trimming pared 2 bases from V and 1 base from J, leaving 3 bases between. There are 14 residues in the CDR3.